This T cell receptor beta chain derives from a study of T cells after yellow fever vaccination (dated by TCRdb to the late 2010s). Looking at the study overall: Libraries from fractions with low cell numbers were prepared with the SMART-Seq v4 Ultra Low Input RNA kit. To follow T-cell clones before and after primary and booster YFV17D yellow fever vaccination, bulk TCR alpha and beta repertoires were sequenced over time. The cohort comprised two healthy male donors, one aged 18 to 29 and one aged 30 to 40 years. Bulk PBMC replicates and cell subsets were isolated from blood drawn at multiple timepoints before and after both primary and secondary immunization. Beyond this particular receptor, the publication reports: Because only a couple of donors were included in the study, the extent to which the findings can be generalized is limited. Computational filtering was required because FACS-sorted repertoires could contain abundant contaminating clonotypes from the bulk population. Most clones expanded after primary vaccination (about 96% of CD4 and roughly 91% of CD8) were re-detected after the booster, suggesting that broad memory maintenance occurred. A small share of clonotypes was detected in both CD4 and CD8 compartments, with the overlap likely arising from convergent recombination. The secondary T-cell response was found to be weaker but faster than the primary response, with a peak reached on day 5 rather than on day 15.

Its CDR3 holds 11 amino acids, cysteine through phenylalanine. Only the CDR3 portion is preserved as DNA: 33 bases, with reading frame beginning at the first base. V and J lose 10 bases and 1 base, and a span of 7 bases separates them. The CDR1 and CDR2 encoded by the germline V gene are MNHNS and SASEGT. This clonotype was detected a few times. This clone's antigen is unknown. No base quality values were provided; no much bigger clone lies one nucleotide off. The label giving this sample's treatment or condition can be read as: live attenuated yellow fever vaccine strain. Two biological replicates of bulk PBMCs were collected at each blood-draw timepoint. A standard Ficoll-Paque protocol was used to isolate PBMCs from peripheral blood. TriZol was used to extract RNA from bulk PBMCs, from CD4 and CD8 fractions, and from dextramer-positive and dextramer-negative fractions. Synthesis of TCR cDNA relied on 5'RACE template switching, a step that introduced a universal primer site along with unique molecular identifiers. Priming for cDNA synthesis came from both the TCR alpha and TCR beta constant segments. Library amplification involved two PCR steps, and the second step added sample barcodes and sequencing adapters. Sequencing of libraries was done on Illumina HiSeq 2500 (2x100 bp) or NovaSeq (2x150 bp). In the paper's pipeline: MIGEC was used to demultiplex reads and collapse the reads into UMI consensus sequences, and MiXCR was used for V(D)J alignment. Vaccine-responding clonotypes were defined with edgeR using replicate PBMC samples, requiring FDR below 0.01 and a log2 fold change above 5 up to day 15. CD4 or CD8 identity was assigned to each bulk clonotype according to whether the clonotype was present at higher abundance in the sequenced CD4 repertoire or the sequenced CD8 repertoire. TCRdb itself trimmed the public reads at Q25 with fastp, ran MiXCR and retained productive beta chains. When rows share a CDR3 protein, they turn into one entry using the most common DNA and genes. The V and J calls shown here were made by TCRdb, not taken from the authors' results. A total of approximately 510,000 distinct CDR3 sequences appear in this sample, about a fifth of them only once. Approximately 16% of the sample belongs to the ten largest clones.

This clonotype was obtained from a man aged 18 to 30 who received the YFV17D yellow fever vaccine. The chain uses TRBV6-1 and TRBJ1-2; a confident D gene designation cannot be given. The specimen was PBMCs, collected approximately 22 days after the first yellow fever vaccination. The CDR3 in this case is CATGRNYGYTF. The sequence in DNA is TGTGCCACCGGCCGTAACTATGGCTACACCTTC.